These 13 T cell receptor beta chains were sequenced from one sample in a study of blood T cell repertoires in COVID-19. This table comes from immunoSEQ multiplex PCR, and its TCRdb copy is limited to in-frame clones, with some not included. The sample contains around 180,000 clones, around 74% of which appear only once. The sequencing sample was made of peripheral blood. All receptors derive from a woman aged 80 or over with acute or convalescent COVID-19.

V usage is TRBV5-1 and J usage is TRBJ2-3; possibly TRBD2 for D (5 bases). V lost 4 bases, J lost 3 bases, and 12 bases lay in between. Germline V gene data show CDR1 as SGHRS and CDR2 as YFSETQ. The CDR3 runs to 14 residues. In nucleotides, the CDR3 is TGCGCCAGCAGCGGCATGTCGGGAACAGATACGCAGTATTTT. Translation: CASSGMSGTDTQYF.

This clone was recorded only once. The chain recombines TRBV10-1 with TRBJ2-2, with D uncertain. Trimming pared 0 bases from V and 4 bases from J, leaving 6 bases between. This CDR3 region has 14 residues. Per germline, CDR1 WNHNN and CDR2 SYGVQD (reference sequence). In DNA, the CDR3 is TGCGCCAGCAGTGAGTCTTATGTCACCGGGGAGCTGTTTTTT. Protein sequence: CASSESYVTGELFF.

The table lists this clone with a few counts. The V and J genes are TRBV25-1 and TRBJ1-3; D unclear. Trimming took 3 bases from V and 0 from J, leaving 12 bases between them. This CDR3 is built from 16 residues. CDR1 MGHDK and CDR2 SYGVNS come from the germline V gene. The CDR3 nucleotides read TGTGCCAGCAGTGACCAAAAGGAGAGCTCTGGAAACACCATATATTTT. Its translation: CASSDQKESSGNTIYF. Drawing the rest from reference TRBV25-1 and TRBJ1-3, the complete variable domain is EADIYQTPRYLVIGTGKKITLECSQTMGHDKMYWYQQDPGMELHLIHYSYGVNSTEKGDLSSESTVSRIRTEHFPLTLESARPSHTSQYLCASSDQKESSGNTIYFGEGSWLTVV.

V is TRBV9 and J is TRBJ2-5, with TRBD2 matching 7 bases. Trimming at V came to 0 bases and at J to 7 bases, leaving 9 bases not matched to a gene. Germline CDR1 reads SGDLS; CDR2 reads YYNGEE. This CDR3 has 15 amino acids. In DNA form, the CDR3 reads TGTGCCAGCAGCGTAGTGGGCGGGAGAGGCGGGACCCAGTACTTC. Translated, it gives CASSVVGGRGGTQYF.

CDR3 sequence reads: CASSQLGTSGDPQYF. The CDR3 DNA follows: TGTGCCAGTAGCCAGCTCGGGACTAGCGGAGATCCTCAGTACTTC. The chain employs TRBV19 and TRBJ2-7; 11 bases map to TRBD2. CDR3 length: 15 residues. CDR1 is LNHDA, CDR2 SQIVND, per germline (reference sequence). J gave up 10 bases and V 6 bases, and 14 bases lay outside the gene matches.

DNA of the CDR3: TGTGCCAGCAGAGTTCAGCGGGAGTTCTTCAATGAGCAGTTCTTC. Its protein product is CASRVQREFFNEQFF. V gene TRBV6-5 combines with J gene TRBJ2-1; 8 bases align to TRBD2. Germline lookup yields CDR1 MNHEY and CDR2 SVGAGI. Germline trimming cut 6 bases from V and 6 bases from J; bases unmatched to any gene: 10. The CDR3 spans 15 residues.

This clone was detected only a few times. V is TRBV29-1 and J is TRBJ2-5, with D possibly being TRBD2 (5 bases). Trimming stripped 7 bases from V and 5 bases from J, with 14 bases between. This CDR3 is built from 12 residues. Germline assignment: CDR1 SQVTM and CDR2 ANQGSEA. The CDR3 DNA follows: TGCAGCGGCATGGGAGATAGGGAGACCCAGTACTTC. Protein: CSGMGDRETQYF.

This CDR3 reads CASSFSSYNSPLHF. In DNA form, the CDR3 reads TGTGCCAGCAGTTTTTCATCCTATAATTCACCCCTCCACTTT. The rearrangement links TRBV27 to TRBJ1-6; D is unresolved. The germline V gene has CDR1 MNHEY and CDR2 SMNVEV (reference sequence). V lost 3 bases and J 1 base, leaving 4 bases between the germline ends. The length of the CDR3 is 14 residues.

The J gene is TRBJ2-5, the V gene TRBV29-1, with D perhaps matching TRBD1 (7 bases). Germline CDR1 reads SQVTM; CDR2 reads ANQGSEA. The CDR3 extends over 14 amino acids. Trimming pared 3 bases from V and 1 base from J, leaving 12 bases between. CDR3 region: CSVDYRGLQETQYF. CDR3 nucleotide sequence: TGCAGCGTTGACTACAGGGGACTCCAAGAGACCCAGTACTTC.

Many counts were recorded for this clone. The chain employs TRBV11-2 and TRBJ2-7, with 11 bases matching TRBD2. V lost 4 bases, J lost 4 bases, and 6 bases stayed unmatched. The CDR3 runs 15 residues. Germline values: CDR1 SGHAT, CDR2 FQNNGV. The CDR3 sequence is CASSSLAGVPYEQYF. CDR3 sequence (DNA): TGTGCCAGCAGCTCACTAGCGGGAGTTCCGTACGAGCAGTACTTC.

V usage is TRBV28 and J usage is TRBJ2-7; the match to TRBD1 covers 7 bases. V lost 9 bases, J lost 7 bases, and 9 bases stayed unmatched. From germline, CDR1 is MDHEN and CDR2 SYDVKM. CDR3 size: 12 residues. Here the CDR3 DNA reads TGTGCCAGTACGACAGGGCGTTGGGAGCAGTACTTC. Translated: CASTTGRWEQYF.

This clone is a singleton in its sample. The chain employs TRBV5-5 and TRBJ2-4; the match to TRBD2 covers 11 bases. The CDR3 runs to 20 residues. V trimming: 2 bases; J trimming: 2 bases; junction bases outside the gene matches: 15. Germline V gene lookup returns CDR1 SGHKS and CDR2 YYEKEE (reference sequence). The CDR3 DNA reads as TGTGCCAGCAGCTTCCTCCCAGGGCTAGCGGGAGGCTTAACCAAAAACATTCAGTACTTC. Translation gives CASSFLPGLAGGLTKNIQYF.

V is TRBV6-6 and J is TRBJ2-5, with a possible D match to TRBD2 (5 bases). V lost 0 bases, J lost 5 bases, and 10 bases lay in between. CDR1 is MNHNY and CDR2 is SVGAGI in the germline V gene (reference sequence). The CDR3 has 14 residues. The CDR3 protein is CASSYSEVPETQYF. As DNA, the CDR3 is TGTGCCAGCAGTTACTCGGAGGTTCCGGAGACCCAGTACTTC.